The T cell receptor (beta chain) under discussion was sequenced for a study of Ad26.COV2.S vaccination and SARS-CoV-2 variants. Treatment given: around 19 received Ad26.COV2.S at low or high dose, single or two shots; roughly five received placebo; per-sample allocation not given. Vaccine and placebo recipients were sampled on day 63 after the first injection. TCRdb's copy holds only in-frame clones and misses some; the assay was immunoSEQ multiplex PCR. This sample has about 460,000 clones, with 89% found just once. The CDR3 sequence is 13 residues long. V dropped 5 bases and J dropped 10 bases, with 17 bases sitting between them.

The sequences come from peripheral blood, collected in a trial of Ad26.COV2.S vaccine versus placebo. This clonotype was obtained from a person aged 18-65 years who received the Ad26.COV2.S COVID-19 vaccine or a placebo. The rearrangement uses TRBV12-3 or TRBV12-4 and TRBJ1-1, with a weak D call TRBD1 (5 bases). The DNA for the CDR3 is TGTGCCAGCAGTCCCCGCGGGGGTGGGGGAGCTTTCTTT. It is translated as CASSPRGGGGAFF.